This TCR beta chain was sequenced during a study of cytotoxic CD8 clonotypes in ibrutinib-treated CLL. Here immunoSEQ multiplex PCR was the method, and the copy in TCRdb shows in-frame clones only, minus some. The data contain 150,000 or so clones, about 78% of them singletons. CDR1 and CDR2 from the germline V gene are MNHNY and SVGAGI (reference sequence). This CDR3 comprises 14 residues. Trimming removed 5 bases at V and 5 bases at J, with 16 bases between. The source material was PBMCs, sampled after 24 months of ibrutinib treatment. This chain uses TRBV6-6 with TRBJ2-7, with TRBD2 as a possible D gene (6 bases). This clonotype was obtained from a human donor with chronic lymphocytic leukemia. The CDR3 sequence: CASSPGTSRNEQYF. The CDR3 DNA is TGTGCCAGCAGTCCCGGAACTAGCCGCAACGAGCAGTACTTC.